The entry that follows covers one T cell receptor (beta chain) sequence. The data were taken from a study of control samples from healthy donors and cancer patients. Using immunoSEQ multiplex PCR, the repertoire was profiled, and TCRdb retains in-frame clones only, with some absent. The sample includes some 130,000 clones, roughly 91% of them seen just once. Germline loops: CDR1 LNHDA, CDR2 SQIVND (reference sequence). The V gene lost 2 bases and the J gene lost 4 bases, with 9 bases spanning the gap. This CDR3 is 14 amino acids long. V and J are TRBV19 and TRBJ1-5; no clear D gene. The sequencing input was PBMCs. This TCR derives from a man aged 50 to 60 with head and neck cancer. CDR3 protein: CASSISNFNQPQHF. In DNA form, the CDR3 reads TGTGCCAGTAGTATATCCAATTTTAATCAGCCCCAGCATTTT.